This TCR beta chain was retrieved from a study of T cells in Graves' hyperthyroidism and ophthalmopathy. Study-wide results and limits: Most thyroid clonotypes expanded above 0.001 were also detected in blood.

Germline values: CDR1 SGHVS, CDR2 FNYEAQ. Trimming took 0 bases from V and 0 from J, leaving 24 bases between them. The CDR3 contains 20 residues. What was amplified from RNA transcripts were TCR beta CDR3 regions. The HTBI set primed first-round TCR CDR3 RT-PCR. One entry per CDR3 protein, called by TCRdb with MiXCR from the multiplex PCR reads. The sample carries about 350,000 distinct CDR3 sequences, about a sixth recorded once. As for this clonotype: The antigen is unknown. A much larger clone lies a single base off, so this may be a read error. Since the CDR3 does not end with the conserved phenylalanine or tryptophan, this likely comes from a read error.

Diagnostic decisions used clinical symptoms, serum thyroxine and TRAb, thyroid ultrasound and orbital computed tomography. The receptor comes from a woman between 35 and 50 years old with Graves' ophthalmopathy. V usage is TRBV7-6 and J usage is TRBJ2-7, with D possibly being TRBD2 (7 bases). The sequenced material came from blood. This CDR3 reads CASSLAGPWGGERSSYEQYS. CDR3 sequence (DNA): TGTGCCAGCAGCTTAGCGGGGCCATGGGGGGGCGAGCGGAGCTCCTACGAGCAGTACTCC.